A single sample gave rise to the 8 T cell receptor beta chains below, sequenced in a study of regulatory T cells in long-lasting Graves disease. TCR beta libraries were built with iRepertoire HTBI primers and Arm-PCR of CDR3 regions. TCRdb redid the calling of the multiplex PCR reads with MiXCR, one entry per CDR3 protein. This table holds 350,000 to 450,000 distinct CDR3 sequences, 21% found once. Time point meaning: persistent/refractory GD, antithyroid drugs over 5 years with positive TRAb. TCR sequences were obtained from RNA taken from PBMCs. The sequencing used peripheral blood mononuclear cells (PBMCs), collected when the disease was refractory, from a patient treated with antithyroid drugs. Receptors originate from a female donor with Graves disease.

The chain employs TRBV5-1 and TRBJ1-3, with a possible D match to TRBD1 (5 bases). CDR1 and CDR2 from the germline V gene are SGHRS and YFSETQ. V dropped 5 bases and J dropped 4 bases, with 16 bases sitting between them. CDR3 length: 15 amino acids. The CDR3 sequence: CASSMSPEGGNTIYF. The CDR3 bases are TGCGCCAGCAGTATGAGCCCCGAGGGGGGAAACACCATATATTTT.

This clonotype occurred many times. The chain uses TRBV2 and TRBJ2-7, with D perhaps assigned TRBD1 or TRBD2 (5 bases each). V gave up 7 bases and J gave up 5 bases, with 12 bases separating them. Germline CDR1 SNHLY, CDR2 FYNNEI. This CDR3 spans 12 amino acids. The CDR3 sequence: CASTREGHEQYF. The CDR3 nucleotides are TGTGCCAGCACCAGAGAGGGGCACGAGCAGTACTTC.

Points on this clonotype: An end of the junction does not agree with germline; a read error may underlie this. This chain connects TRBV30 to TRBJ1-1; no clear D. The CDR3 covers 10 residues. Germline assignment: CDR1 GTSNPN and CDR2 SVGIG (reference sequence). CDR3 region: CACIRTGAFF. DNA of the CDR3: TGTGCCTGCATAAGAACTGGAGCTTTCTTT. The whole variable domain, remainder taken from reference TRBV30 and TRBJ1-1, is SQTIHQWPATLVQPVGSPLSLECTVEGTSNPNLYWYRQAAGRGLQLLFYSVGIGQISSEVPQNLSASRPQDRQFILSSKKLLLSDSGFYLCACIRTGAFFGQGTRLTVV.

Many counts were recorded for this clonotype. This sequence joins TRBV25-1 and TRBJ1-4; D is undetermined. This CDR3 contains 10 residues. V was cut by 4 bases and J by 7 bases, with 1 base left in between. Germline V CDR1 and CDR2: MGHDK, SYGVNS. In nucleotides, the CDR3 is TGTGCCAGCAGTGCTGAAAAACTGTTTTTT. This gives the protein CASSAEKLFF.

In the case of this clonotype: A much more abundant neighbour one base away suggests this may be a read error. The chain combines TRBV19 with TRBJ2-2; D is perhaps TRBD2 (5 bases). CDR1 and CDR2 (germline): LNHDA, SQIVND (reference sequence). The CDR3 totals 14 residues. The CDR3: CASSAPLGTGELVF. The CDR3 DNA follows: TGTGCCAGTAGTGCTCCCCTGGGCACCGGGGAGCTGGTTTTT.

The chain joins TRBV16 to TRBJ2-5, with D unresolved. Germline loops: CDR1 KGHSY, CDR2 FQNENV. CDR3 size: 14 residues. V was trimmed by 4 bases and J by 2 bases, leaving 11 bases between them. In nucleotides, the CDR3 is TGTGCCAGCAGCCGGGCGGCATCTCAAGAGACCCAGTACTTC. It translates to CASSRAASQETQYF.

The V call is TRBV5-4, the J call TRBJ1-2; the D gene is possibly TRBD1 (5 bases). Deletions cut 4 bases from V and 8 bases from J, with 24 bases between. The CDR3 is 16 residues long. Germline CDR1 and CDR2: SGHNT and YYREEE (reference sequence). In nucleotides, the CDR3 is TGTGCCAGCAGCACCGGGGACGTCCAGGGACTTGGAGGCTACACCTTC. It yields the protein CASSTGDVQGLGGYTF.

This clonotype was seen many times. CDR3 nucleotide sequence: TGTGCCACCAGTGATCCCCCGTCCGGGGAGCTGTTTTTT. It is translated as CATSDPPSGELFF. The chain carries TRBV24-1 and TRBJ2-2; D is unclear. The V gene lost 3 bases and the J gene lost 6 bases, with 7 bases spanning the gap. Germline CDR1 reads KGHDR; CDR2 reads SFDVKD. CDR3 length: 13 residues.